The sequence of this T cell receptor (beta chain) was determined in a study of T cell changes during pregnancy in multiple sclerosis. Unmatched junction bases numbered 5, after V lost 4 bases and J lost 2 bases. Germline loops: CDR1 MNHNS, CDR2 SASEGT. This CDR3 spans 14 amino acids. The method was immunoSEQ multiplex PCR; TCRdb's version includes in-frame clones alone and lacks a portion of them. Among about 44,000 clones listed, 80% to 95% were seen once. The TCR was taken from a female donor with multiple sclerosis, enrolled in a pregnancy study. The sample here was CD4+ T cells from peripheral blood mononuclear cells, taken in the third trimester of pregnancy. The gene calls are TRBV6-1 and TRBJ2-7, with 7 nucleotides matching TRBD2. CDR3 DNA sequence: TGTGCCAGCAGTGCCAGCGGGATTGCCTACGAGCAGTACTTC. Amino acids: CASSASGIAYEQYF.